What follows describes a single TCR beta chain. Its antigen target is currently unknown. There are no base qualities to consult, and no much larger clone falls within one base. Genomic DNA was extracted from sorted cells for sequencing of the TCRbeta CDR3 region. TCRbeta CDR3 regions were sequenced using the immunoSEQ Assay. TCRdb provides this immuneACCESS table in a form limited to in-frame rearrangements. Some clones are lacking; in checked studies, under half of them reflect an unresolved V gene, and why the rest are absent is not known. The sample data list about 64,000 clones, and about 89% of these were observed just once. The ten largest clones add up to 5.2% of the sample. The trial excluded patients who had a history of autoimmune disease or who were on systemic immunosuppression. Peripheral blood for TCR sequencing was collected from all dose cohorts at baseline, on cycle 4 day 1, and on cycle 7 day 1. The samples were drawn from a first-in-human, open-label, multicenter phase I dose-escalation trial of ivuxolimab. Adults with locally advanced or metastatic head and neck squamous cell, hepatocellular, melanoma or renal cell carcinoma were enrolled in the trial. Before TCR sequencing, CD4+ and CD8+ T cells were separately sorted from peripheral blood.

This specimen belongs to a study of OX40 agonist ivuxolimab in advanced cancers. With regard to the full study: Ivuxolimab was a fully human IgG2 agonistic monoclonal antibody targeting the costimulatory receptor OX40 (CD134). Intravenous ivuxolimab was administered to patients every 2 weeks at six dose levels: 0.01, 0.1, 0.3, 1.5, 3 and 10 mg/kg. Among the roughly 52 dose-escalation patients, some 20 had hepatocellular carcinoma, approximately 15 melanoma, 9 renal cell carcinoma and 9 head and neck cancer. A male proportion of roughly 85% and a mean age of approximately 61 years, ranging from 23 to 79, were recorded for the dose-escalation cohort. Patients were allowed to have had prior anti-PD-1, anti-PD-L1 or anti-CTLA-4 therapy, and 40% of the dose-escalation patients had been treated with checkpoint inhibitors. Partial responses were achieved by three dose-escalation patients, of whom one had hepatocellular carcinoma and two had cutaneous melanoma. Peripheral TCRbeta sequencing aimed to test whether ivuxolimab altered TCR sequence diversity and caused clonal T-cell expansion. The paper reports the monotherapy dose-escalation portion (N of about 52 patients) of the phase I ivuxolimab trial. Study-level results and caveats: In the 0.1-3.0 mg/kg groups, partial responders were among the patients with the lowest normalized peripheral clonal expansion, particularly in CD8+ T cells. The antigen specificity of the peripheral T cells that underwent clonal expansion was not determined. Low levels of normalized T-cell clonal expansion were also seen in some patients who did not respond. At doses from 0.1 to 3.0 mg/kg, clonal expansion was seen in both CD4+ and CD8+ blood T cells between baseline and week 6. After ivuxolimab, more expanded clones were found on average in CD8+ T cells than in CD4+ T cells.

From V the trimming removes 5 bases and from J it removes 4 bases, while the gene matches leave 7 bases of the junction unaccounted for. The CDR1 and CDR2 encoded by the germline V gene are MNHNS and SASEGT. The CDR3 measures 15 amino acids from cysteine to phenylalanine. Only CDR3 DNA is held: 45 bases, read in frame from base 1. Sequencing was performed on CD4+ or CD8+ T cells sorted from blood, taken in a trial of the OX40 agonist ivuxolimab. The chain joins TRBV6-1 to TRBJ2-5; 10 middle bases align to TRBD1. The sequence derives from an adult with an advanced solid tumor such as melanoma, head and neck, liver or kidney cancer. The DNA sequence is TGTGCCAGCAGTTCTGGTGGACAGGGGGGAGAGACCCAGTACTTC. It codes for CASSSGGQGGETQYF.